What follows are 11 T cell receptor beta chains derived from one specimen sequenced in a study of human T cells and chemical hapten exposure (dated by TCRdb to the early 2020s). The intended sense of this specimen's time point label: pre-sensitization, week 0. The treatment or condition label, as the study defines it: therapeutic diphenylcyclopropenone sensitization with weekly scalp DPC. Library prep was done by RACE. TCRdb names NextSeq 500 as the instrument used. The raw public reads went through TCRdb reprocessing: fastp at Q25, MiXCR clone calling, in-frame beta chains kept. Identical CDR3 proteins give one entry, which carries the most common genes and DNA. The sample profile shows approximately 79,000 distinct CDR3 sequences; over 6.5% of them were found once. The top ten constitute 2% to 3% of the sample. Sequencing used whole blood, obtained in connection with sensitization to the hapten diphenylcyclopropenone (DPC). These receptor sequences come from a man aged 35-49 years with alopecia areata. Some clones in this sample may be carry-over from other donors' samples.

The rearrangement uses TRBV5-5 and TRBJ2-2, with D tentatively TRBD2 (5 bases). The CDR3 is 13 amino acids. In germline, CDR1 is SGHKS, CDR2 YYEKEE (reference sequence). V was shortened by 2 bases and J by 5 bases, with 7 bases between the two germline ends. CDR3 loop: CASSFTRTGELFF. In DNA, the CDR3 is TGTGCCAGCAGCTTTACTAGGACCGGGGAGCTGTTTTTT.

The J gene is TRBJ1-5, the V gene TRBV25-1, with TRBD1 as a possible D gene (5 bases). Germline V gene sequence: CDR1 MGHDK, CDR2 SYGVNS. The CDR3 contains 13 residues. V was shortened by 6 bases and J by 4 bases, with 10 bases between the two germline ends. As DNA, the CDR3 is TGTGCCAGCAGCGACTGGGGGAATCAGCCCCAGCATTTT. Translating it yields CASSDWGNQPQHF. The full variable domain, with the rest looked up from reference TRBV25-1 and TRBJ1-5, is EADIYQTPRYLVIGTGKKITLECSQTMGHDKMYWYQQDPGMELHLIHYSYGVNSTEKGDLSSESTVSRIRTEHFPLTLESARPSHTSQYLCASSDWGNQPQHFGDGTRLSIL.

V usage is TRBV5-5 and J usage is TRBJ2-5; D call uncertain. The V end lost 4 bases, the J end lost 5 bases, and 9 bases lay between the germline ends. CDR3 size: 12 residues. Germline CDR1 SGHKS, CDR2 YYEKEE (reference sequence). CDR3 region: CASSPMTETQYF. The CDR3, as DNA: TGTGCCAGCAGCCCGATGACGGAGACCCAGTACTTC.

The chain recombines TRBV6-2 or TRBV6-3 with TRBJ1-2, with no clear D. The germline V gene has CDR1 MNHEY and CDR2 SVGEGT. V dropped 0 bases and J dropped 7 bases, with 15 bases sitting between them. This CDR3 has 15 residues. The CDR3 spells CASSYSESGRSGYTF. The CDR3 DNA follows: TGTGCCAGCAGTTACTCGGAGTCGGGGAGGAGTGGCTACACCTTC.

This clonotype showed up just a few times. The rearrangement uses TRBV29-1 and TRBJ2-7; D uncertain. V lost 4 bases to trimming and J lost 2 bases, with 9 bases between them. The CDR3 is 12 residues long. Germline values: CDR1 SQVTM, CDR2 ANQGSEA. CDR3 amino acids: CSVVQQPYEQYF. The CDR3 nucleotides read TGCAGCGTTGTACAACAGCCCTACGAGCAGTACTTC.

The rearrangement links TRBV11-2 to TRBJ2-2; maybe TRBD1 (6 bases). The CDR3 has 13 residues. The V and J ends lost 5 bases and 5 bases respectively, with 9 bases between them. Germline lookup yields CDR1 SGHAT and CDR2 FQNNGV. CDR3 sequence: CASSKDRTGELFF. The CDR3 nucleotides read TGTGCCAGCAGCAAAGACAGGACCGGGGAGCTGTTTTTT. The full variable domain, rest sourced from reference TRBV11-2 and TRBJ2-2, is EAGVAQSPRYKIIEKRQSVAFWCNPISGHATLYWYQQILGQGPKLLIQFQNNGVVDDSQLPKDRFSAERLKGVDSTLKIQPAKLEDSAVYLCASSKDRTGELFFGEGSRLTVL.

V is TRBV12-5 and J is TRBJ2-2, with 7 bases fitting TRBD1. CDR1 and CDR2 from the germline V gene are LGHNT and FRNRAP. The CDR3 runs to 15 residues. Trimming at V came to 1 base and at J to 2 bases, leaving 1 base not matched to a gene. In nucleotides, the CDR3 is TGTGCTAGTGGTTTGGGACAGGGTAACACCGGGGAGCTGTTTTTT. Its protein product is CASGLGQGNTGELFF.

This clonotype has a handful of counts. J is TRBJ1-6 and V is TRBV7-2; D remains ambiguous. Trimming pared 0 bases from V and 7 bases from J, leaving 13 bases between. The germline CDR1 and CDR2 sequences are SGHTA and FQGNSA. CDR3 length: 16 residues. The CDR3 DNA reads TGTGCCAGCAGCTTAGCTGCAGGCCGCTTCAATTCACCCCTCCACTTT. Translation: CASSLAAGRFNSPLHF.

This clonotype was detected only a few times. The CDR3: CASRSGTVTGGYTF. In DNA form, the CDR3 reads TGTGCCAGTCGATCCGGGACGGTGACGGGTGGCTACACCTTC. The rearrangement links TRBV25-1 to TRBJ1-2; D may be TRBD1 (5 bases). Trimming removed 9 bases at V and 7 bases at J, with 21 bases between. Germline V gives CDR1 MGHDK, CDR2 SYGVNS. The CDR3 spans 14 residues.

In its sample, this clonotype was seen a few times. V usage is TRBV4-1 and J usage is TRBJ2-3; D is uncertain. The germline V gene encodes CDR1 MGHRA and CDR2 YSYEKL. The CDR3 covers 13 residues. Trimming removed 0 bases at V and 8 bases at J, with 9 bases between. The CDR3 DNA reads TGCGCCAGCAGCCAAGAAGGAGTTATTACGCAGTATTTT. Residues: CASSQEGVITQYF.

This clonotype was found a few times. V usage is TRBV28 and J usage is TRBJ2-4, with 9 bases that match TRBD2. Losses at the gene ends were 6 bases for V and 1 base for J; bases not matched to a gene: 7. From germline, CDR1 is MDHEN and CDR2 SYDVKM. This CDR3 spans 16 amino acids. CDR3 protein: CASRRGGEGAKNIQYF. The CDR3 region has the DNA TGTGCCAGCAGGCGGGGGGGCGAAGGGGCCAAAAACATTCAGTACTTC.